This T cell receptor beta chain was recovered during a study of shared clonotypes between healthy human individuals. This clone was detected only once. The protocol was immunoSEQ multiplex PCR, while the TCRdb copy is restricted to in-frame clones and leaves out a portion. The sample lists around 700,000 clones; approximately 75% were seen once. The sequenced sample consisted of memory CD4+ T cells sorted from blood. Documented subset: CD45RA-negative fraction. The TCR was taken from a woman in her thirties in good health.

The CDR3 is CASSGREKETQYF. The DNA of the CDR3 is TGTGCCAGTAGTGGCAGGGAAAAAGAGACCCAGTACTTC. V gene TRBV19 combines with J gene TRBJ2-5; maybe TRBD1 (5 bases). Trimming cost V 5 bases and J 3 bases, with 10 bases left between them. Germline CDR1 reads LNHDA; CDR2 reads SQIVND (reference sequence). This CDR3 is built from 13 residues. Looking up the rest from reference TRBV19 and TRBJ2-5 gives the full variable domain: DGGITQSPKYLFRKEGQNVTLSCEQNLNHDAMYWYRQDPGQGLRLIYYSQIVNDFQKGDIAEGYSVSREKKESFPLTVTSAQKNPTAFYLCASSGREKETQYFGPGTRLLVL.